This paragraph covers one T cell receptor (beta chain) sequence. The specificity of this receptor is unknown. Within one base of it there is no much larger clone, and no base qualities were kept. The cysteine opens and the phenylalanine closes a CDR3 of 18 amino acids. Only CDR3 DNA is held: 54 bases, read in frame from base 1. The germline V gene yields SGHVS for CDR1 and FQNEAQ for CDR2. For this chain, trimming is 5 bases at the V end and 0 bases at the J end, and the number of junction bases without a gene match is 16. The data derive from a study of shared clonotypes between healthy human individuals (dated by TCRdb to about 2020). The study in broad terms: The cohort comprised two women and a few men aged 18 to 49 years. Each donor's leukapheresis produced roughly between about 0.9 and 9.5 billion PBMCs. For each donor, CD4 naive and CD4 memory were each run on three plates, CD8 naive on two plates, and CD8 memory on one plate. To estimate repertoire size and how much clonotypes are shared between individuals, the study performed deep sequencing of blood TCR repertoires from five healthy adults. To increase sequencing depth and limit assay-specific biases, different laboratories used diverse techniques to prepare libraries and sequence TCR repertoires. Here is what the overall study found, with its caveats: Pairwise subsampling led to the expectation that sequencing depth would affect the degree of clonotype sharing among donors. Even with the large sequencing depth, rarefaction of the sorted-subset datasets indicated that sequencing was incomplete. Larger estimated clonotype richness was generally found for naive subsets than for memory subsets. Because the study included a small number of donors, the genetic and exposure-history diversity represented was limited. Sharing across four donors was observed for 5% to 6.5% of naive CD4, 3.5% of naive CD8, 2.3% of memory CD4, and over 0.3% of memory CD8 clonotypes. Compared with non-shared clonotypes, clonotypes shared by all four sorted-subset donors had higher generation probabilities. Only blood was sampled, and tissue TCR repertoires likely differ from those in blood.

The donors were healthy, HIV-negative adults who had no recently reported acute infections or vaccinations. Every donor was a Caucasian adult residing in Nashville, Tennessee, USA. CD4+ T cells were enriched by magnetic negative selection, after which naive cells were positively selected on CD45RA and the negative fraction was taken as the memory subset. Blood was collected by leukapheresis, and PBMCs were isolated by Ficoll-Histopaque density gradient centrifugation and then cryopreserved in liquid nitrogen vapor phase. Analytical flow cytometry was used to check the purity and quantity of every magnetically sorted T cell population. Genomic DNA was isolated from each sorted fraction and quantified by UV absorbance on a Nanodrop 2000c. TCR CDR3 regions were amplified from genomic DNA by multiplex PCR using the deep immunoSEQ assay. Genomic DNA extracted from each cell subset was distributed evenly over all wells of several immunoSEQ 96-well plates, and each plate served as one replicate. For sorted subsets, each replicate PCR was loaded with around 220 ng genomic DNA, equivalent to roughly 30,000 T cell genomes. The purified libraries were quantified using a Qubit 3.0 fluorometer, sized with a Bioanalyzer 2100, and then quantified again using the KAPA Library Quantification kit. Every immunoSEQ 96-well plate was sequenced on a separate single-read 150-cycle Illumina NextSeq 550 flow cell. The original pipeline was this. Because only junctional sequences without quality scores were contained in the immunoSEQ output, filtering matching that applied to full-length reads could not be performed. Sequences were annotated with PyIR, a Python wrapper for IgBLAST v1.9, and V/J genes and CDR3 were assigned using IMGT germline references. Any read was removed if the V/J assignment was weak (E-value above 1e-6), the CDR3 was missing, or the read contained stop codons, out-of-frame junctions, or ambiguous translated residues. V3J clonotypes were defined by identical inferred V gene, J gene, and CDR3 amino acid sequence. Percentage overlap between repertoires was computed as shared unique clonotypes divided by the size of the smaller repertoire. Three approaches were used to assess repertoire richness: RTK rarefaction, the Chao1 estimator, and Recon v2.1 estimates of unobserved clonotypes. OLGA was used to compute generation probabilities for all TCRbeta clonotypes that the gDNA method yielded from several donors. TCRdb obtained this table from immuneACCESS and retained in-frame rearrangements with V and J assigned. These tables miss some clones; where compared with another copy, unresolved V genes account for less than half of the shortfall, and the remainder is unexplained. D and trimming come from the DNA, and the V and J calls and clone size come from that table. The sample data list 2 million to 2.5 million clones, and roughly 93% of these were observed just once. Of the sample, 0.39% falls within the top ten clones.

The chain is assembled from TRBV7-8 and TRBJ2-7; TRBD2 agrees with 7 junctional bases. Sequenced material: naive CD4+ T cells from PBMCs. The intended sense of this specimen's cell subset or site label: CD45RA+ positively selected. The sequence derives from a man between 18 and 29 years old in good health. Some clones in this sample may be carry-over from other donors' samples. The nucleotide sequence is given as TGTGCCAGCAGCCAGGAAAGTAGGATAGCGGGCCTCTCCTACGAGCAGTACTTC. Its amino acids are CASSQESRIAGLSYEQYF.